This TCR beta chain was retrieved from a study of pediatric ulcerative colitis. Points from the study as a whole: All ulcerative colitis patients, but no controls, carried a couple of rectal clonotypes.

Measured with immunoSEQ multiplex PCR; TCRdb has only the in-frame clones, and not every one. The table records 30,000 to 40,000 clones, 75% of them present only once. The rectum was sampled with one to two pinch biopsies at colonoscopy. The diagnostic colonoscopy in ulcerative colitis patients preceded any immunosuppressive treatment. This clone was detected only a few times. Its antigen remains unidentified. The CDR3 spans 13 residues. Germline V lookup: CDR1 GTSNPN, CDR2 SVGIG (reference sequence). V lost 4 bases and J 4 bases, leaving 13 bases between the germline ends. This receptor was identified in a boy aged 5-17 years with severe ulcerative colitis. Sequenced input: gut tissue. This chain uses TRBV30 with TRBJ1-2; possibly TRBD1 for D (6 bases). CDR3 nucleotide sequence: TGTGCCTGGACGCCTACAGGGCCCTATGGCTACACCTTC. This encodes CAWTPTGPYGYTF.